This T cell receptor (beta chain) was identified during a study of control samples from healthy donors and cancer patients. TCRdb's table, derived via immunoSEQ multiplex PCR, lists solely in-frame clones and lacks some. The sample holds 40,000 or so clones, 80% to 95% seen once. The CDR3 is 13 residues long. In germline, CDR1 is SGHTA, CDR2 FQGTGA. Trimming cost V 1 base and J 7 bases, with 8 bases left between them. The chain links TRBV7-3 to TRBJ2-1; a possible D gene is TRBD1 (5 bases). This receptor was identified in a woman aged 40 to 55 with head and neck cancer. Material: PBMCs. The CDR3 bases are TGTGCCAGCAGCTTAATTCAGGGAAATGAGCAGTTCTTC. Protein: CASSLIQGNEQFF.